This passage covers 15 T cell receptor beta chains from one sample sequenced in a study of T cell responses to AZD1222 COVID-19 vaccine. Measured with immunoSEQ multiplex PCR; TCRdb has only the in-frame clones, and not every one. The data show over 120,000 clones, approximately 88% seen once. Sample: peripheral blood, taken 28 days after the second dose of the MenACWY control vaccine. The receptors derive from an adult who received the MenACWY meningococcal vaccine as a control.

The J gene is TRBJ2-7, the V gene TRBV5-4, with D hard to call. CDR1 and CDR2 (germline): SGHNT, YYREEE (reference sequence). The CDR3 sequence is 15 residues long. V was trimmed by 4 bases and J by 3 bases, leaving 17 bases between them. The CDR3 loop reads CASSRDPLLGYEQYF. The DNA of the CDR3 is TGTGCCAGCAGCCGAGACCCTCTGTTAGGCTACGAGCAGTACTTC.

This sequence joins TRBV4-3 and TRBJ1-6; D is perhaps TRBD1 (5 bases). Trimming cost V 0 bases and J 7 bases, with 10 bases left between them. CDR3 length: 15 amino acids. Germline V gene sequence: CDR1 LGHNA, CDR2 YSLEER. This CDR3 reads CASSQESQVNSPLHF. The CDR3 DNA reads as TGCGCCAGCAGCCAAGAGTCACAGGTGAATTCACCCCTCCACTTT.

J is TRBJ2-1 and V is TRBV6-5; 8 bases are a match to TRBD2. The germline V gene encodes CDR1 MNHEY and CDR2 SVGAGI. The V gene end was trimmed by 6 bases and the J gene end by 12 bases; junction bases not matched to a gene: 13. This CDR3 comprises 14 residues. In DNA, the CDR3 is TGTGCCAGCAGGGAGCGGGAGACCTTCCGTGGGCAGTTCTTC. Amino acid sequence: CASRERETFRGQFF.

This clone was recorded once. V and J are TRBV11-3 and TRBJ1-1; possibly TRBD1 for D (5 bases). Per germline, CDR1 SGHNT and CDR2 YENEEA. The germline V and J ends were trimmed by 5 bases and 3 bases, with 13 bases remaining between them. The CDR3 loop spans 14 amino acids. The CDR3 protein is CASSPSGGYTEAFF. The CDR3 DNA sequence: TGTGCCAGCAGCCCCAGTGGGGGGTACACTGAAGCTTTCTTT.

A remark on this clone: One junction end disagrees with the germline gene, perhaps due to a read error. The chain has TRBV7-7 and TRBJ2-5; 8 bases fit TRBD1. CDR1 and CDR2 (germline): SSHAT, FNYEAQ (reference sequence). The CDR3 loop spans 15 amino acids. CDR3 in amino acids: CASSTGTGSQETQYF. CDR3 sequence (DNA): TGTGCTAGCAGCACCGGGACAGGATCCCAAGAGACCCAGTACTTC. Supplemented by reference TRBV7-7 and TRBJ2-5, the full variable domain reads GAGVSQSPRYKVTKRGQDVTLRCDPISSHATLYWYQQALGQGPEFLTYFNYEAQPDKSGLPSDRFSAERPEGSISTLTIQRTEQRDSAMYRCASSTGTGSQETQYFGPGTRLLVL.

The chain links TRBV5-4 to TRBJ2-5; D perhaps matches TRBD2 (6 bases). The CDR3 spans 16 residues. Trimming pared 5 bases from V and 2 bases from J, leaving 19 bases between. Germline V gives CDR1 SGHNT, CDR2 YYREEE (reference sequence). This CDR3 reads CASRSIMGRQQETQYF. In DNA, the CDR3 is TGTGCCAGCAGATCTATCATGGGGAGGCAGCAAGAGACCCAGTACTTC.

The genes are TRBV11-2 and TRBJ2-3; D gene unclear. Trimming pared 5 bases from V and 2 bases from J, leaving 8 bases between. Per germline, CDR1 SGHAT and CDR2 FQNNGV. The CDR3 loop spans 13 amino acids. This CDR3 reads CASSLLDTDTQYF. The CDR3 coding sequence is TGTGCCAGCAGCCTCCTTGACACAGATACGCAGTATTTT.

A few counts support this clone. The chain couples TRBV19 to TRBJ1-2; D uncertain. Germline CDR1 and CDR2: LNHDA and SQIVND (reference sequence). Trimming cost V 6 bases and J 2 bases, with 10 bases left between them. The CDR3 has 13 amino acids. The CDR3, as DNA: TGTGCCAGTAGCCCCGACGAGAACTATGGCTACACCTTC. It translates to CASSPDENYGYTF.

The chain uses TRBV4-1 and TRBJ1-4; D is unresolved. Germline CDR1 MGHRA, CDR2 YSYEKL. V gave up 0 bases and J gave up 0 bases, with 5 bases separating them. The CDR3 sequence is 15 residues long. CDR3 in DNA: TGCGCCAGCAGCCAAGAGGGATCAACTAATGAAAAACTGTTTTTT. Translating gives CASSQEGSTNEKLFF.

This rearrangement joins TRBV11-2 to TRBJ2-6, with TRBD2 matching over 7 bases. Germline assignment: CDR1 SGHAT and CDR2 FQNNGV. CDR3 length: 16 residues. V gave up 2 bases and J gave up 1 base; unmatched junction bases: 2. CDR3 protein: CASSLTGGSGANVLTF. DNA for the CDR3: TGTGCCAGCAGCTTAACCGGGGGGTCTGGGGCCAACGTCCTGACTTTC.

The rearrangement joins TRBV28 to TRBJ2-7; 11 positions agree with TRBD2. Germline CDR1 and CDR2: MDHEN and SYDVKM. V lost 7 bases, J lost 4 bases, and 6 bases stayed unmatched. This CDR3 is built from 14 residues. CDR3 sequence (DNA): TGTGCCAGCATTCTGACTAGCGGGGATTACGAGCAGTACTTC. Translating it yields CASILTSGDYEQYF.

The chain combines TRBV19 with TRBJ2-1, with a weak D call TRBD1 (5 bases). This CDR3 has 11 amino acids. Trimming took 3 bases from V and 8 from J, leaving 5 bases between them. Germline-derived CDR1 and CDR2 are LNHDA and SQIVND (reference sequence). The CDR3 coding sequence is TGTGCCAGTAGTATCAGGGATGAGCAGTTCTTC. Protein sequence: CASSIRDEQFF. Combining the CDR3 with reference TRBV19 and TRBJ2-1 gives the whole variable domain DGGITQSPKYLFRKEGQNVTLSCEQNLNHDAMYWYRQDPGQGLRLIYYSQIVNDFQKGDIAEGYSVSREKKESFPLTVTSAQKNPTAFYLCASSIRDEQFFGPGTRLTVL.

This chain uses TRBV5-4 with TRBJ1-1; D might be TRBD1 (5 bases). V dropped 1 base and J dropped 5 bases, with 12 bases sitting between them. The CDR3 totals 14 residues. CDR1 is SGHNT and CDR2 is YYREEE in the germline V gene (reference sequence). The CDR3 DNA follows: TGTGCCAGCAGCTTGCAGGGATGGAATACTGAAGCTTTCTTT. Translation: CASSLQGWNTEAFF.

V usage is TRBV2 and J usage is TRBJ1-4; D uncertain. CDR3 size: 15 residues. V lost 8 bases, J lost 3 bases, and 16 bases lay in between. CDR1 and CDR2 (germline): SNHLY, FYNNEI. The CDR3 coding sequence is TGTGCCAGCTCGAAGGAACTACTGGCTAATGAAAAACTGTTTTTT. Its protein product is CASSKELLANEKLFF.

The chain uses TRBV6-5 and TRBJ1-2; D unclear. Trimming stripped 0 bases from V and 8 bases from J, with 16 bases between. Germline loops: CDR1 MNHEY, CDR2 SVGAGI. The length of the CDR3 is 15 residues. The CDR3 here is CASSYSIRSLGGYTF. CDR3 nucleotide sequence: TGTGCCAGCAGTTACTCGATCCGCAGCCTCGGGGGCTACACCTTC.